A selection of T cell receptor beta chains follows, all from one sample in a study of blood T cell repertoires in COVID-19. Clones were read by immunoSEQ multiplex PCR, and TCRdb kept only the in-frame ones, dropping some. This sample has almost 250,000 clones, with roughly 86% found just once. Sequencing input: peripheral blood. The receptors stem from a woman older than 75 with COVID-19, enrolled during active disease. Both conserved end residues are part of each CDR3. D genes are given only for firm matches. Rows may omit the clone size; those that give it use once, few, many or a size class.

CDR3 DNA,CDR3 protein,J gene,V gene,D gene,clone size
TGTGCCTCTACCGGCGGGGGGCTGGGCGGAAACACCATATATTTT,CASTGGGLGGNTIYF,TRBJ1-3,TRBV19,-,few
TGTGCCAGCTCCTCCTTTTCGGGGTGGGACACTGAAGCTTTCTTT,CASSSFSGWDTEAFF,TRBJ1-1,TRBV18,-,-
TGTGCCAGCAGGAGGGGGGGGAATCAGCCCCAGCATTTT,CASRRGGNQPQHF,TRBJ1-5,TRBV2,-,-
TGTGCCAGCTCTGGGGAGTTGGTATACAATGAGCAGTTCTTC,CASSGELVYNEQFF,TRBJ2-1,TRBV7-8,-,-
TGTGCCAGCAGCACTAGAGGGGGTTTCGATCAGCCCCAGCATTTT,CASSTRGGFDQPQHF,TRBJ1-5,TRBV5-6,-,-
TGTGCCAGCAGGTCGGGGTTACTCGACACTGAAGCTTTCTTT,CASRSGLLDTEAFF,TRBJ1-1,TRBV6-6,-,once
TGCGCCAGCAGCCTCACAGGGTTAGGGTACAATGAGCAGTTCTTC,CASSLTGLGYNEQFF,TRBJ2-1,TRBV4-1,-,-
TGCGCCAGCAGCTTGACAGGGGAAACTGAAGCTTTCTTT,CASSLTGETEAFF,TRBJ1-1,TRBV5-1,TRBD1,-
TGTGCCAGCAGCCAAGAAGTGCGGGGCTTGGCCCATTTT,CASSQEVRGLAHF,TRBJ2-3,TRBV3-1/TRBV3-2,-,few
TGTGCCAGCAGCCTCGTCAGGGGGGCAGATACGCAGTATTTT,CASSLVRGADTQYF,TRBJ2-3,TRBV7-3,-,-
TGTGCCTGGAAAACCGATACTCTTGGAAACACCATATATTTT,CAWKTDTLGNTIYF,TRBJ1-3,TRBV30,-,-
TGTGCCAGCAGCACCTTCCGACAGGGCACTGAAGCTTTCTTT,CASSTFRQGTEAFF,TRBJ1-1,TRBV7-8,TRBD1,-
TGCGCCAGCAGCTACAGGGGCATGAACACTGAAGCTTTCTTT,CASSYRGMNTEAFF,TRBJ1-1,TRBV5-1,TRBD1,-
TGTGCCAGCAGCCTAACCGGGACAGGCCCCATGAACACTGAAGCTTTCTTT,CASSLTGTGPMNTEAFF,TRBJ1-1,TRBV4-2,TRBD1,-
TGTGCCAGCAGCGTAGTGGAGGGGGCTTCATTTGGCTACACCTTC,CASSVVEGASFGYTF,TRBJ1-2,TRBV9,TRBD1,once
TGTGCCAGCAGCCCTGGACTAGTCGTCGGGGAGCTGTTTTTT,CASSPGLVVGELFF,TRBJ2-2,TRBV7-3,TRBD2,-
TGCGCCAGCAGACCGGGACAAGAGACCGGGGAGCTGTTTTTT,CASRPGQETGELFF,TRBJ2-2,TRBV5-1,-,-
TGTGCCAGCAGTGTGGGGAGTATCTCTGGAAACACCATATATTTT,CASSVGSISGNTIYF,TRBJ1-3,TRBV25-1,-,-
TGTGCCAGCAGCTCCGACGGGGGATTAAATCAGCCCCAGCATTTT,CASSSDGGLNQPQHF,TRBJ1-5,TRBV7-2,-,-
TGTGCCAGCAGTCTCTTGACAGGGGACGGTTCACCCCTCCACTTT,CASSLLTGDGSPLHF,TRBJ1-6,TRBV6-1,TRBD1,-
TGTGCCAGCAGCTGGGGGACTCCCAACACCGGGGAGCTGTTTTTT,CASSWGTPNTGELFF,TRBJ2-2,TRBV5-4,-,-
TGTGCCAGCAGTGACCTGGCGGGGGGGCGAAGAGATACGCAGTATTTT,CASSDLAGGRRDTQYF,TRBJ2-3,TRBV6-4,TRBD2,once
TGTGCCAGCAGCCAAGGGGGCGCGGGGCAAGAGACCCAGTACTTC,CASSQGGAGQETQYF,TRBJ2-5,TRBV4-2,-,few
TGTGCCAGCAGCTTGGGAGGGTATGGTCAGCCCCAGCATTTT,CASSLGGYGQPQHF,TRBJ1-5,TRBV7-3,-,-
TGTGCCAGCAGTCTCCAGGGGGCTGGAAACACCATATATTTT,CASSLQGAGNTIYF,TRBJ1-3,TRBV2,TRBD1,-
TGCAGCGTACAGGGATCCGCTGAAGCTTTCTTT,CSVQGSAEAFF,TRBJ1-1,TRBV29-1,-,-
TGTGCCAGCAGTGAAAAAAACAGGTTGAACACCGGGGAGCTGTTTTTT,CASSEKNRLNTGELFF,TRBJ2-2,TRBV6-1,-,-
TGTGCCATCAGTGAGGGGAGTGAACCTGAAGCTTTCTTT,CAISEGSEPEAFF,TRBJ1-1,TRBV10-3,-,-
TGTGCCTGGAGTGTACAGGGGCCAGAGACCCAGTACTTC,CAWSVQGPETQYF,TRBJ2-5,TRBV30,TRBD1,-
TGCGCCAGCAGCTTGGGACAGGGGGCTGGCGAAAAACTGTTTTTT,CASSLGQGAGEKLFF,TRBJ1-4,TRBV5-1,TRBD1,-
TGTGCCAGCAGTTTCCTCGGGACTAGCGGGGGTGGGCAGTTCTTC,CASSFLGTSGGGQFF,TRBJ2-1,TRBV28,TRBD2,-
TGTGCCTCCCAAGGGGCGGGGGTCCTCACAGATACGCAGTATTTT,CASQGAGVLTDTQYF,TRBJ2-3,TRBV10-3,TRBD2,-
TGTGCCAGCAGCTTTACGGGACAGGCTAATGAAAAACTGTTTTTT,CASSFTGQANEKLFF,TRBJ1-4,TRBV7-2,TRBD1,-
TGCGCCAGCAGCTCACAGGGCACCGGGGAGCTGTTTTTT,CASSSQGTGELFF,TRBJ2-2,TRBV5-1,-,-
TGTGCCAGCAGCCTAAGACCCGGGAGAGGCACGAATGAGCAGTTCTTC,CASSLRPGRGTNEQFF,TRBJ2-1,TRBV14,-,-